This TCR beta chain derives from a study of cytomegalovirus exposure and HLA in healthy donors. Regarding this clone: Its antigen is unknown.

Study-wide findings and caveats: Rarity held for most TCR sequences, but there were some public TCRs that occurred in many donors. A later analysis reportedly identified an Asian-associated ancestry cluster as carrying fewer N-insertions than the approximately 670-donor mean.

The PCR had 60 Vbeta and 13 Jbeta primers. The table came from immunoSEQ multiplex PCR; TCRdb's copy has only in-frame clones and leaves some out. The sample records around 130,000 clones, roughly 74% being singletons. The receptor was isolated from a man aged 35 to 55 in good health and CMV-seropositive. The sequenced material came from PBMCs.

In nucleotides, the CDR3 is TGTGCCAGCAGCTTCACCAGGCGGGTAACAGATACGCAGTATTTT. Amino acid sequence: CASSFTRRVTDTQYF. The chain carries TRBV5-6 and TRBJ2-3; D possibly corresponds to TRBD2 (5 bases). The germline gives CDR1 SGHDT, CDR2 YYEEEE. The CDR3 has 15 amino acids. V was trimmed by 2 bases and J by 3 bases, leaving 13 bases between them.